This T cell receptor beta chain was identified in a study of monozygotic twins with inflammatory bowel disease. TCRdb re-analyzed the 5' RACE reads; it lists each CDR3 protein once, without DNA. Its listing shows 300,000 to 450,000 distinct CDR3 sequences. The length of the CDR3 is 21 residues. Germline assignment: CDR1 MNHNS and CDR2 SASEGT. Sequencing was done on a sample of blood. This TCR was recovered from a human donor with ulcerative colitis or Crohn's disease, or a healthy co-twin of an affected twin (not recorded which). The rearrangement uses TRBV6-1 and TRBJ2-3; there is no DNA to check the TCRdb D call of TRBD2. This CDR3 reads CASREGPGLAGGRLHTDTQYF.